The present T cell receptor beta chain was sequenced within a study of CD8+CD57+ T cells in acquired aplastic anemia. Study background: Sorting CD4+ and CD8+ cells gave DNA averaging approximately 2.9 ug. Study-level findings and limits: Shared by patients and controls, roughly 28 CD8+ CDR3s were abundant in patients. No significant difference in CD8+ Simpson's diversity was found between patients and controls.

Investigators profiled TCR beta VDJ and CDR3 from genomic DNA template. TCRdb analysed the reads with MiXCR anew, one entry per CDR3 protein. This table has about 170,000 distinct CDR3 sequences, roughly 43% appearing once. As regards this clonotype: Its specificity is not known.

Selection for sequencing was limited to patients who had shown CD8+CD57+ cell expansion by flow cytometry. V gave up 5 bases and J gave up 5 bases, with 18 bases separating them. Germline V gene sequence: CDR1 SQVTM, CDR2 ANQGSEA. This CDR3 has 14 residues. The sample taken for sequencing was sorted CD4+, CD8+, or CD8+CD57+ T cells (not recorded which) from PBMCs. This receptor was identified in a human donor with aplastic anemia. The genes are TRBV29-1 and TRBJ2-5; possibly TRBD1 for D (6 bases). CDR3 amino acids: CSVPIIGTRETQYF. The CDR3 DNA reads as TGCAGCGTTCCTATCATTGGGACAAGGGAGACCCAGTACTTC.